These 6 T cell receptor beta chains came from one sample sequenced in a study of Graves' ophthalmopathy and Graves' hyperthyroidism. The TCR beta CDR3 regions underwent amplification from RNA transcripts. First-round RT-PCR relied on HTBI primers, and a second-round multiplex PCR came next. TCRdb re-derived calls from the multiplex PCR reads in MiXCR, one entry per CDR3 protein. Altogether over 650,000 distinct CDR3 sequences are present, about two fifths being singletons, with the ten largest covering more than 3%. Sample: peripheral blood. Every receptor here comes from an adult man with Graves' ophthalmopathy.

The rearrangement uses TRBV7-8 and TRBJ2-7; D remains ambiguous. The germline CDR1 and CDR2 sequences are SGHVS and FQNEAQ. CDR3 length: 15 residues. The V gene lost 1 base and the J gene lost 0 bases, with 10 bases spanning the gap. CDR3 bases: TGTGCCAGCAGCTTAGTTGTCCTACCCTCCTACGAGCAGTACTTC. Amino acid sequence: CASSLVVLPSYEQYF.

This clonotype was seen only once. V and J are TRBV7-2 and TRBJ2-7, with TRBD1 matching 8 bases. Trimming at V came to 5 bases and at J to 3 bases, leaving 12 bases not matched to a gene. The CDR3 runs 16 residues. The germline gives CDR1 SGHTA, CDR2 FQGNSA. The CDR3 bases are TGTGCCAGCAGCCACAGGACAGGGAGGCGCGGCTACGAGCAGTACTTC. As protein: CASSHRTGRRGYEQYF.

As regards this clonotype: This is likely a read error, given that the CDR3 carries no conserved phenylalanine or tryptophan at its end. The limits of the CDR3 on the DNA are not certain, so only TCRdb's listed CDR3 is given. V usage is TRBV7-3 and J usage is TRBJ2-7; the DNA was not used to check the table's D call, TRBD1. CDR1 SGHTA and CDR2 FQGTGA come from the germline V gene. Including both end residues, the CDR3 is 10 amino acids long. The CDR3 region is CASSLLGGNT.

This clonotype showed up just a few times. The genes are TRBV11-1 and TRBJ2-7, with D perhaps matching TRBD2 (5 bases). In germline, CDR1 is SGHAT, CDR2 FQDESV (reference sequence). Trimming pared 4 bases from V and 0 bases from J, leaving 16 bases between. The CDR3 is 16 amino acids. CDR3 in DNA: TGTGCCAGCAGCTACCCCGTAGGGAGTATCTCCTACGAGCAGTACTTC. Translation: CASSYPVGSISYEQYF.

This clonotype is a singleton in its sample. A much larger clone lies one base from this, so it may be a read error. This chain joins TRBV10-3 and TRBJ1-5; 7 bases agree with TRBD1. Germline V gene sequence: CDR1 ENHRY, CDR2 SYGVKD. The CDR3 is made up of 15 amino acids. With 5 bases clipped from V and 6 bases from J, the junction kept 10 bases outside the gene matches. The CDR3 region has the DNA TGTGCCATCAGTCCTACGACAGGGAGTATTCAGCCCCAGCATTTT. Protein product: CAISPTTGSIQPQHF.

This chain links TRBV25-1 with TRBJ2-7, with 9 nucleotides matching TRBD2. This CDR3 has 15 residues. Germline V CDR1 and CDR2: MGHDK, SYGVNS. The J segment lost 5 bases and the V segment lost 8 bases, leaving 13 bases of the junction unmatched. The CDR3 spells CASSPPNSGSNEQYF. The CDR3 coding sequence is TGTGCCAGCTCACCACCGAATAGCGGGAGCAACGAGCAGTACTTC.